The rows below give T cell receptor beta chains drawn from one sample of a study of human T cells and chemical hapten exposure. From the RACE reads, TCRdb called clonotypes with MiXCR, one entry per CDR3 protein. The top ten hold around 3.3% of the sample, which has more than 55,000 distinct CDR3 sequences, about 9.4% seen once. This specimen was whole blood, taken in connection with sensitization to the hapten diphenylcyclopropenone (DPC). Receptors originate from a woman aged 40 to 50 with alopecia areata. Some clones in this sample may be carry-over from other donors' samples. CDR3s include the opening cysteine and the closing phenylalanine or tryptophan. D genes are given only for firm matches. Some rows mark clone size as missing; the rest say once, few, many or name a class of expanded clone.

CDR3nt	CDR3aa	abundance	j_gene	d_gene	v_gene
TGTGCCAGCAGCGGAACACCGGGACTAGCGGGCCCCAAACAAGAGACCCAGTACTTC	CASSGTPGLAGPKQETQYF	-	TRBJ2-5	TRBD2	TRBV7-9
TGTGCCAGCAGTTACTCCCGAAGAGGCACCGGGGAGCTGTTTTTT	CASSYSRRGTGELFF	-	TRBJ2-2	-	TRBV6-2/TRBV6-3
TGTGCCAGCAGCTTCTCCGGGACAGTACCGAACACTGAAGCTTTCTTT	CASSFSGTVPNTEAFF	few	TRBJ1-1	TRBD1	TRBV7-9
TGTGCCAGCAGCTCTGCGGGTGGACAGCTCTATGGCTACACCTTC	CASSSAGGQLYGYTF	-	TRBJ1-2	-	TRBV4-2
TGCGCCAGCAGCTCCCGCGGGGTTCGCACAGATACGCAGTATTTT	CASSSRGVRTDTQYF	-	TRBJ2-3	-	TRBV5-1
TGTGCCAGCAGCGCACTGCGACTAGTATCCACAGATACGCAGTATTTT	CASSALRLVSTDTQYF	many	TRBJ2-3	-	TRBV5-6
TGTGCCAGCAGCCCTCGTCCGGGAAACTACGAGCAGTACTTC	CASSPRPGNYEQYF	-	TRBJ2-7	-	TRBV7-9
TGCGCCAGCAGCTTGTGGTGGGGCGCGAACACCGGGGAGCTGTTTTTT	CASSLWWGANTGELFF	few	TRBJ2-2	-	TRBV5-1
TGTGCCAGCAGCTTAGCCACTAGCCCGGAGACCCAGTACTTC	CASSLATSPETQYF	-	TRBJ2-5	-	TRBV11-2
TGTGCCAGCAGCTCACAGGGCCCCGAGCAGTACTTC	CASSSQGPEQYF	many	TRBJ2-7	-	TRBV11-2
TGTGCCAGTAGTATAGGACAAAGACAAGAGACCCAGTACTTC	CASSIGQRQETQYF	many	TRBJ2-5	-	TRBV19
TGTGCCAGCAGGGGCGGTGGGGCTAGCTACAATGAGCAGTTCTTC	CASRGGGASYNEQFF	-	TRBJ2-1	-	TRBV6-2/TRBV6-3
TGTGCCAGCAGTTTAGGCCGATCCGGGGAGCTGTTTTTT	CASSLGRSGELFF	-	TRBJ2-2	-	TRBV12-3/TRBV12-4
TGCAGCGTTGATTCTGCGGGCAGGACAGGGGGGGCCGAGCAGTACTTC	CSVDSAGRTGGAEQYF	-	TRBJ2-7	TRBD1	TRBV29-1
TGTGCCAGCAGCCCCGGGACAGCAAGGACCAAAAACATTCAGTACTTC	CASSPGTARTKNIQYF	few	TRBJ2-4	TRBD1	TRBV6-2/TRBV6-3
TGTGCCAGCAGTCCTCAAATGAACACTGAAGCTTTCTTT	CASSPQMNTEAFF	many	TRBJ1-1	-	TRBV12-3/TRBV12-4
TGTGCCAGCAGCCCGGGTTTCGATCCAACTAATGAAAAACTGTTTTTT	CASSPGFDPTNEKLFF	many	TRBJ1-4	-	TRBV7-6
TGTGCCAGCAGCTTCGGACTAGCGGGGGCCTACAATGAGCAGTTCTTC	CASSFGLAGAYNEQFF	many	TRBJ2-1	TRBD2	TRBV7-2
TGTGCCAGCAGCGCCACAGGGGGCCTTTCCTACAATGAGCAGTTCTTC	CASSATGGLSYNEQFF	-	TRBJ2-1	TRBD1	TRBV7-9
TGTGCCAGCAGCCATGGGCCGGGGATAGACTACAATGAGCAGTTCTTC	CASSHGPGIDYNEQFF	-	TRBJ2-1	-	TRBV7-2
TGTGCCAGCAGTTACCCAACCCAAGGGGCCTCCTACGAGCAGTACTTC	CASSYPTQGASYEQYF	few	TRBJ2-7	-	TRBV6-6
TGTGCCACCTCGCGGTCAGGCCAAAACATTCAGTACTTC	CATSRSGQNIQYF	-	TRBJ2-4	-	TRBV24-1
TGTGCCAGCAGTTCCCCCGGGACAGGTCACTACGAGCAGTACTTC	CASSSPGTGHYEQYF	few	TRBJ2-7	TRBD1	TRBV27
TGTGCCAGCAGTGAAGGAGACTATGGCTACACCTTC	CASSEGDYGYTF	many	TRBJ1-2	-	TRBV25-1
TGTGCCAGCAGCCCGCTTTGGGGAGGGACCGGGGAGCTGTTTTTT	CASSPLWGGTGELFF	many	TRBJ2-2	TRBD2	TRBV7-6
TGTGCCAGCAGCGTACTAGGGACAGGTGCCAATGAGCAGTTCTTC	CASSVLGTGANEQFF	many	TRBJ2-1	TRBD1	TRBV9